This TCR beta chain was sequenced for a study of T-cell memory formation after mild COVID-19. Study-level points and caveats: A second wave expanding day 15 to 37 was CD4+-biased; contracting clones were balanced. Memory sampled before infection contained some responding clones, suggesting cross-reactive memory joined. Mainly CM and EM harbored the contracting CD4+ clones; mainly EMRA harbored the CD8+ ones.

TCRalpha and TCRbeta libraries used 5'RACE with constant-segment primers and UMIs. TCRdb re-called the 5' RACE reads with MiXCR, one entry per CDR3 protein. This table has hundreds of thousands of distinct CDR3 sequences, about 18% appearing once. A note on this clonotype: As yet, its antigen is unknown.

The CDR3 contains 17 residues. The ends were cut back, 2 bases at V and 0 bases at J, with 16 bases in the middle. Germline CDR1 MGHRA, CDR2 YSYEKL. The clonotype was recovered from an adult woman who had mild COVID-19 (a few samples of this study predate the infection). Cell type and time point are not known. The V call is TRBV4-1, the J call TRBJ1-1; D is possibly TRBD1 (6 bases). Sequenced: PBMCs or a T cell subset sorted from them (not recorded which). The CDR3 sequence: CASSQTWSRGLNTEAFF. Here the CDR3 DNA reads TGCGCCAGCAGCCAAACCTGGTCACGGGGGCTGAACACTGAAGCTTTCTTT.